Reported below is one T cell receptor (beta chain). Its matching antigen is unknown. Primed by a sample-barcoded 5' primer and a J-beta primer mix, a second PCR proceeded for about 6 to 12 cycles. MiXCR, run by TCRdb on the 5' RACE reads, gives a single entry per CDR3 protein. The table includes more than 450,000 distinct CDR3 sequences, about 26% detected once. This sample was taken from a study of blood T cells in healthy people across ages. Study observations and caveats: It was held that diversity estimates obtained from one million T cells represented underestimates. While age rose, TCR beta diversity per million T cells dropped in a roughly linear way.

Germline CDR1 and CDR2: SQVTM and ANQGSEA. Trimming removed 7 bases from V and 0 bases from J, with 16 bases in between. CDR3 length equals 15 residues. The sample was also linked to a second study, of T cells of mothers and their children.

Sequencing was carried out using blood. V gene TRBV29-1 combines with J gene TRBJ2-1, with D possibly called TRBD1 or TRBD2 (5 bases each). The sequence came from a boy aged 2-9 years in good health. This CDR3 reads CSANGAPLSYNEQFF. CDR3 nucleotide sequence: TGCAGCGCCAACGGGGCGCCACTCTCCTACAATGAGCAGTTCTTC.